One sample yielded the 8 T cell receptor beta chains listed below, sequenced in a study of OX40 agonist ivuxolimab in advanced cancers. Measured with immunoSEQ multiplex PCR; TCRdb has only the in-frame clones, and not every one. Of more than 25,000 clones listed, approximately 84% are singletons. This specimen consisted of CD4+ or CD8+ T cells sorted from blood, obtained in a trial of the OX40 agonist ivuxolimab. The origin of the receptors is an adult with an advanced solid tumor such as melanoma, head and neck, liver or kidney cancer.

DNA for the CDR3: TGTGCCAGCAGCTTGGGGCAGGGAGATGAAAAACTGTTTTTT. It is translated as CASSLGQGDEKLFF. The V call is TRBV5-6, the J call TRBJ1-4; D might be TRBD1 (5 bases). The CDR3 consists of 14 residues. CDR1 is SGHDT and CDR2 is YYEEEE in the germline V gene. V was trimmed by 0 bases and J by 6 bases, leaving 9 bases between them.

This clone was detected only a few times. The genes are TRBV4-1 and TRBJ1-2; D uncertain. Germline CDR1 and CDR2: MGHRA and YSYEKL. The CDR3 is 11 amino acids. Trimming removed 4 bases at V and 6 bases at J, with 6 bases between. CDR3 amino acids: CASSPPHGYTF. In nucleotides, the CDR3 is TGCGCCAGCAGCCCCCCTCATGGCTACACCTTC.

The chain's CDR3 is CASSYRVDYEQYF. The DNA for the CDR3 is TGTGCCAGCAGTTACCGAGTCGACTACGAGCAGTACTTC. V gene TRBV6-5 combines with J gene TRBJ2-7; D is uncertain. The CDR3 length is 13 residues. Germline CDR1 MNHEY, CDR2 SVGAGI. V gave up 2 bases and J gave up 3 bases, with 8 bases separating them.

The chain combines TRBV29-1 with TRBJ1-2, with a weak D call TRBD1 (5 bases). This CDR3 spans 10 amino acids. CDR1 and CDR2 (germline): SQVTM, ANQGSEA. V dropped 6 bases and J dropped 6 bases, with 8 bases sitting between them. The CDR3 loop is CSVGGDGYTF. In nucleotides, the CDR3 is TGCAGCGTGGGGGGAGATGGCTACACCTTC.

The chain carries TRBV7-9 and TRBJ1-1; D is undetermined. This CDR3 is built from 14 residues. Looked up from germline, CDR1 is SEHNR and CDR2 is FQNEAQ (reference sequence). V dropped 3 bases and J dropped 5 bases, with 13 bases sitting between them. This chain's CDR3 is CASSFDKRKTEAFF. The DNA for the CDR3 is TGTGCCAGCAGCTTCGACAAAAGGAAGACTGAAGCTTTCTTT.

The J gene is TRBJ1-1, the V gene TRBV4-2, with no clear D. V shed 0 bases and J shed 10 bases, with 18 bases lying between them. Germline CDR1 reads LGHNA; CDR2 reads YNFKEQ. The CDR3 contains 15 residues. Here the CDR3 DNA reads TGTGCCAGCAGCCAAGAATCGGGTCCTAGGGAGTTAGCTTTCTTT. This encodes CASSQESGPRELAFF.

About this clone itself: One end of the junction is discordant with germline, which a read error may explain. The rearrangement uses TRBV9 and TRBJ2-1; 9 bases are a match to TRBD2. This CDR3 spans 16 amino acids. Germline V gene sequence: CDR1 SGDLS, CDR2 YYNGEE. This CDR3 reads CASSDHSGSAYNEQFF. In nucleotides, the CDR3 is TGTGCCAGCAGCGACCATAGCGGGAGCGCCTATAATGAGCAGTTCTTC. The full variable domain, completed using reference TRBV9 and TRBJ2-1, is DSGVTQTPKHLITATGQRVTLRCSPRSGDLSVYWYQQSLDQGLQFLIQYYNGEERAKGNILERFSAQQFPDLHSELNLSSLELGDSALYFCASSDHSGSAYNEQFFGPGTRLTVL.

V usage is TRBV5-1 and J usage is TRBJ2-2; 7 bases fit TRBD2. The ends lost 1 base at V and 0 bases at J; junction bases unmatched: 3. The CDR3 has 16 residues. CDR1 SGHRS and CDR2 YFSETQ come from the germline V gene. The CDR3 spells CASSLWLAANTGELFF. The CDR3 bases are TGCGCCAGCAGCTTGTGGCTAGCGGCGAACACCGGGGAGCTGTTTTTT.